The clone carrying this TCR beta chain was seen a few times. The time point was: patch test 2, 6 weeks after DPC sensitization. Treatment reported: therapeutic diphenylcyclopropenone sensitization with weekly scalp DPC. The data are from a study of human T cells and chemical hapten exposure. Via MiXCR, TCRdb re-called the RACE reads, giving one row per CDR3 protein. Altogether around 360,000 distinct CDR3 sequences are present, more than 5% being singletons, with the ten largest covering 5% to 6%. This sample comprised whole blood, obtained in connection with sensitization to the hapten diphenylcyclopropenone (DPC). The sequence derives from a woman between 18 and 30 years old with alopecia areata. Some clones in this sample may be carry-over from other donors' samples.

The CDR3 region is CASSQSWDDGEQYF. Here the CDR3 DNA reads TGTGCCAGCAGCCAATCGTGGGACGATGGGGAGCAGTACTTC. The V and J genes are TRBV16 and TRBJ2-7; perhaps D is TRBD1 or TRBD2 (5 bases each). Trimming removed 0 bases from V and 7 bases from J, with 13 bases in between. The CDR3 length is 14 residues. Looked up from germline, CDR1 is KGHSY and CDR2 is FQNENV. The full variable domain, with the rest looked up from reference TRBV16 and TRBJ2-7, is GEEVAQTPKHLVRGEGQKAKLYCAPIKGHSYVFWYQQVLKNEFKFLISFQNENVFDETGMPKERFSAKCLPNSPCSLEIQATKLEDSAVYFCASSQSWDDGEQYFGPGTRLTVT.